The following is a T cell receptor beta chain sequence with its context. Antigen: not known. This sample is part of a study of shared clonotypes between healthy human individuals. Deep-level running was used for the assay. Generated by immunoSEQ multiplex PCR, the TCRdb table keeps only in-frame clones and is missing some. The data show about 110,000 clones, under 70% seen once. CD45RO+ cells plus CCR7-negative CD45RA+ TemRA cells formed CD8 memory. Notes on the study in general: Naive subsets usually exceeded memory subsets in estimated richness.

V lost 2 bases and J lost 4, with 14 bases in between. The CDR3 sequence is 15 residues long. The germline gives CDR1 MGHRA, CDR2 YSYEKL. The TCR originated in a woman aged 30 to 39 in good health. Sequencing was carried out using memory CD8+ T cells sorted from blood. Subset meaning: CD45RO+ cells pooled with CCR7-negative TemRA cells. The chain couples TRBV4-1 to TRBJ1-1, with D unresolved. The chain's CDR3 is CASSQTDSEGTEAFF. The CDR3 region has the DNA TGCGCCAGCAGCCAAACGGACTCGGAGGGCACTGAAGCTTTCTTT.